The 32 T cell receptor beta chains listed next were all sequenced from one sample in a study of blood T cell repertoires in COVID-19. Assay: immunoSEQ multiplex PCR; the TCRdb copy retains only in-frame clones and omits some. The sample holds 200,000 or so clones; roughly 76% are singletons and the top ten take approximately 5.4%. The sequencing sample was made of peripheral blood. All receptors come from a human donor in a cohort sampled during active COVID-19.

This clone was detected a few times. This CDR3 reads CASSRPGQGSYEQYF. The CDR3, as DNA: TGTGCCAGTAGTAGACCGGGACAGGGCTCCTACGAGCAGTACTTC. The chain joins TRBV19 to TRBJ2-7; TRBD1 agrees at 9 bases. The CDR3 totals 15 residues. The V and J ends lost 4 bases and 0 bases, in that order; junction bases with no gene match: 4. Germline-derived CDR1 and CDR2 are LNHDA and SQIVND (reference sequence). Supplemented by reference TRBV19 and TRBJ2-7, the full variable domain reads DGGITQSPKYLFRKEGQNVTLSCEQNLNHDAMYWYRQDPGQGLRLIYYSQIVNDFQKGDIAEGYSVSREKKESFPLTVTSAQKNPTAFYLCASSRPGQGSYEQYFGPGTRLTVT.

The CDR3 bases are TGCGCCAGCAGCCAAGACAGGGCGCCCTACAATGAGCAGTTCTTC. The encoded protein is CASSQDRAPYNEQFF. The V call is TRBV4-1, the J call TRBJ2-1; tentatively, D is TRBD1 (5 bases). The germline V and J ends were trimmed by 0 bases and 2 bases, with 8 bases remaining between them. From germline, CDR1 is MGHRA and CDR2 YSYEKL. The CDR3 spans 15 residues.

The gene calls are TRBV28 and TRBJ1-1, with 7 bases aligning to TRBD1. V was clipped by 6 bases and J by 6 bases; unmatched bases: 13. Germline CDR1 is MDHEN and CDR2 is SYDVKM. CDR3 length equals 15 residues. CDR3 protein: CASSSDRVGISEAFF. CDR3 DNA: TGTGCCAGCAGCAGCGACAGGGTTGGTATCTCTGAAGCTTTCTTT.

The V and J genes are TRBV18 and TRBJ2-7; 8 nucleotides match TRBD1. The germline CDR1 and CDR2 sequences are KGHSH and LQKENI. With 4 bases clipped from V and 4 bases from J, the junction kept 3 bases outside the gene matches. The CDR3 is 13 amino acids. CDR3 residues: CASSLQGAYEQYF. The CDR3 DNA reads as TGTGCCAGCTCACTTCAGGGGGCGTACGAGCAGTACTTC.

The chain joins TRBV6-6 to TRBJ2-5; D may be TRBD2 (5 bases). Deletions cut 5 bases from V and 5 bases from J, with 12 bases between. CDR3 length: 13 residues. Per germline, CDR1 MNHNY and CDR2 SVGAGI (reference sequence). The CDR3: CASSNRGRETQYF. The CDR3 DNA sequence: TGTGCCAGCAGTAACAGAGGGCGCGAGACCCAGTACTTC.

The rearrangement joins TRBV28 to TRBJ1-1; no firm D call. In germline, CDR1 is MDHEN, CDR2 SYDVKM. The CDR3 length is 12 residues. V was clipped by 8 bases and J by 1 base, with 8 bases between them. CDR3 sequence reads: CASHHRNTEAFF. The CDR3 region has the DNA TGTGCCAGCCACCACAGGAACACTGAAGCTTTCTTT.

This clone came up once. This chain links TRBV18 with TRBJ1-5; D is perhaps TRBD1 (6 bases). V was shortened by 3 bases and J by 6 bases, with 15 bases between the two germline ends. CDR3 length: 15 residues. In germline, CDR1 is KGHSH, CDR2 LQKENI. CDR3: CASSPQPQGGQPQHF. CDR3 DNA: TGTGCCAGCTCACCCCAACCACAGGGTGGTCAGCCCCAGCATTTT. Full variable domain (missing parts from reference TRBV18 and TRBJ1-5): NAGVMQNPRHLVRRRGQEARLRCSPMKGHSHVYWYRQLPEEGLKFMVYLQKENIIDESGMPKERFSAEFPKEGPSILRIQQVVRGDSAAYFCASSPQPQGGQPQHFGDGTRLSIL.

The rearrangement uses TRBV11-1 and TRBJ2-7; possibly TRBD2 for D (5 bases). This CDR3 has 13 amino acids. Looked up from germline, CDR1 is SGHAT and CDR2 is FQDESV (reference sequence). The V and J ends lost 3 bases and 1 base respectively, with 7 bases between them. In nucleotides, the CDR3 is TGTGCCAGCAGCTTGGGGAGTTCCTACGAGCAGTACTTC. Encoded protein: CASSLGSSYEQYF. Combining the CDR3 with reference TRBV11-1 and TRBJ2-7 gives the whole variable domain EAEVAQSPRYKITEKSQAVAFWCDPISGHATLYWYRQILGQGPELLVQFQDESVVDDSQLPKDRFSAERLKGVDSTLKIQPAELGDSAMYLCASSLGSSYEQYFGPGTRLTVT.

This clone was seen a single time. The V gene is TRBV7-2, the J gene TRBJ2-3, with D perhaps matching TRBD2 (6 bases). This CDR3 contains 13 residues. The V end lost 5 bases, the J end lost 7 bases, and 13 bases lay between the germline ends. CDR1 SGHTA and CDR2 FQGNSA come from the germline V gene. For the CDR3, the DNA is TGTGCCAGCAGCGCCCTTAGCGGAAATACGCAGTATTTT. Its translation is CASSALSGNTQYF.

The rearrangement joins TRBV14 to TRBJ2-2; D is ambiguous. Per germline, CDR1 SGHDN and CDR2 FVKESK. This CDR3 comprises 16 residues. Trimming removed 0 bases at V and 0 bases at J, with 8 bases between. CDR3 bases: TGTGCCAGCAGCCAAGAAATCCATCCGAACACCGGGGAGCTGTTTTTT. It encodes CASSQEIHPNTGELFF.

The chain combines TRBV19 with TRBJ2-2; D is possibly TRBD2 (5 bases). Germline lookup yields CDR1 LNHDA and CDR2 SQIVND (reference sequence). The CDR3 runs 16 residues. Between the trimmed V and J ends, which lost 4 bases and 5 bases, there was a span of 17 bases. This CDR3 reads CASSTSLPRGTGELFF. The CDR3 DNA follows: TGTGCCAGTAGTACCAGCTTGCCCCGGGGAACCGGGGAGCTGTTTTTT. Variable domain in full (rest from reference TRBV19 and TRBJ2-2): DGGITQSPKYLFRKEGQNVTLSCEQNLNHDAMYWYRQDPGQGLRLIYYSQIVNDFQKGDIAEGYSVSREKKESFPLTVTSAQKNPTAFYLCASSTSLPRGTGELFFGEGSRLTVL.

V gene TRBV15 combines with J gene TRBJ1-2, with 7 positions matching TRBD1. J gave up 5 bases and V 0 bases, and 3 bases lay outside the gene matches. The CDR3 is 14 residues long. The germline gives CDR1 LNHNV, CDR2 YYDKDF (reference sequence). The CDR3 reads CATSRDQGVYGYTF. DNA for the CDR3: TGTGCCACCAGCAGAGATCAGGGGGTATATGGCTACACCTTC.

In this sample, this clone turned up a few times. The V and J genes are TRBV4-3 and TRBJ2-7, with D possibly matching TRBD1 (6 bases). CDR1 LGHNA and CDR2 YSLEER come from the germline V gene. Trimming cost V 4 bases and J 3 bases, with 13 bases left between them. The CDR3 has 14 residues. CDR3 residues: CASSRSRGSYEQYF. CDR3 coding DNA: TGCGCCAGCAGCCGAAGCAGGGGTAGCTACGAGCAGTACTTC.

The chain has TRBV19 and TRBJ2-7; TRBD2 matches at 8 bases. Trimming cost V 7 bases and J 2 bases; bases outside gene matches: 13. The CDR3 contains 16 residues. Germline V gene sequence: CDR1 LNHDA, CDR2 SQIVND (reference sequence). CDR3 DNA: TGTGCCAGTAAGAGCTCCCCTAGCGGGTACGCCTACGAGCAGTACTTC. Its translation: CASKSSPSGYAYEQYF.

The chain links TRBV9 to TRBJ1-2; tentative D call: TRBD1 (5 bases). Germline V gene lookup returns CDR1 SGDLS and CDR2 YYNGEE. The CDR3 totals 15 residues. V shed 0 bases and J shed 0 bases, with 9 bases lying between them. The CDR3 sequence: CASSVGQGSNYGYTF. As DNA, the CDR3 is TGTGCCAGCAGCGTAGGGCAGGGATCTAACTATGGCTACACCTTC.

This chain joins TRBV10-1 and TRBJ2-7; maybe TRBD2 (5 bases). The CDR3 totals 15 residues. CDR1 and CDR2 (germline): WNHNN, SYGVQD (reference sequence). V lost 6 bases and J 1 base, leaving 16 bases between the germline ends. The CDR3 DNA is TGCGCCAGCAGCCCCCTATTTGGCGGGTCCTACGAGCAGTACTTC. Its protein is CASSPLFGGSYEQYF.

The CDR3 DNA reads as TGCGCCAGCAGCATCGGACTAGCGGGAGTGTACGAGCAGTACTTC. The encoded protein is CASSIGLAGVYEQYF. The rearrangement joins TRBV5-1 to TRBJ2-7; 13 bases are shared with TRBD2. The V and J ends lost 4 bases and 4 bases, in that order; junction bases with no gene match: 5. Germline values: CDR1 SGHRS, CDR2 YFSETQ. This CDR3 has 15 residues.

The V and J genes are TRBV27 and TRBJ1-3, with 10 nucleotides matching TRBD1. After removal of 6 bases from V and 4 bases from J, the junction contained 3 bases not matched to a gene. Germline V gene sequence: CDR1 MNHEY, CDR2 SMNVEV (reference sequence). This CDR3 is built from 14 residues. The CDR3 sequence is CASRSTGGGNTIYF. The DNA of the CDR3 is TGTGCCAGCAGATCGACAGGGGGCGGAAACACCATATATTTT.

This clone was counted between two and nine times. The chain combines TRBV19 with TRBJ1-5; D is possibly TRBD1 (5 bases). CDR3 size: 13 residues. Germline CDR1 is LNHDA and CDR2 is SQIVND (reference sequence). Trimming took 7 bases from V and 7 from J, leaving 14 bases between them. This chain's CDR3 is CASTPGGVQPQHF. The CDR3 region has the DNA TGTGCCAGTACCCCGGGGGGAGTACAGCCCCAGCATTTT.

The gene calls are TRBV21-1 and TRBJ2-7; TRBD2 was called by the table and not checked on the DNA. TRBV21-1 is termed a pseudogene. The CDR3 covers 18 residues. CDR3 sequence: CTSSKGRTSPLTTKEQYF. CDR3 nucleotides: TGTACCAGCAGCAAAGGAAGGACTAGTCCCCTTACCACTAAAGAGCAGTACTTC.

V and J are TRBV19 and TRBJ2-5; 9 positions agree with TRBD2. With the DNA end fitting TRBJ2-7 better, the J assignment may be wrong. This CDR3 has 15 residues. Per the germline V gene, CDR1 is LNHDA and CDR2 is SQIVND (reference sequence). The CDR3 sequence: CASSMVSSGNHEQYF. DNA for the CDR3: TGTGCCAGTAGTATGGTCTCTAGCGGGAACCACGAGCAGTACTTC.

V is TRBV28 and J is TRBJ1-6, with D possibly being TRBD1 (6 bases). V lost 1 base and J lost 10, with 11 bases in between. The CDR3 has 14 residues. From germline, CDR1 is MDHEN and CDR2 SYDVKM. The CDR3 is CASSLYQGWSPLHF. CDR3 nucleotide sequence: TGTGCCAGCAGTTTATATCAGGGGTGGTCACCCCTCCACTTT.

The chain carries TRBV7-2 and TRBJ2-1, with D perhaps matching TRBD2 (5 bases). Trimming took off 1 base at V and 8 bases at J, with 9 bases between the two ends. This CDR3 has 13 residues. Germline CDR1 is SGHTA and CDR2 is FQGNSA. This CDR3 is CASSLGSGDEQFF. In DNA form, the CDR3 reads TGTGCCAGCAGCTTAGGAAGCGGAGATGAGCAGTTCTTC.

The rearrangement joins TRBV18 to TRBJ1-3, with D tentatively TRBD1 (6 bases). Germline loops: CDR1 KGHSH, CDR2 LQKENI. The V end lost 1 base, the J end lost 0 bases, and 19 bases lay between the germline ends. CDR3 length: 19 residues. This CDR3 is CASSPLSQGLRFSGNTIYF. The CDR3 region has the DNA TGTGCCAGCTCACCACTATCACAGGGTCTGAGATTCTCTGGAAACACCATATATTTT.

The rearrangement uses TRBV11-3 and TRBJ2-2; 11 bases fit TRBD2. V shed 5 bases, J shed 5 bases, and the junction held 1 base outside the gene matches. Germline lookup yields CDR1 SGHNT and CDR2 YENEEA. The CDR3 sequence is 14 residues long. As DNA, the CDR3 is TGTGCCAGCAGCCGGACTAGCGGGACCGGGGAGCTGTTTTTT. Translated, it gives CASSRTSGTGELFF.

The J gene is TRBJ2-7, the V gene TRBV3-1 (or the pseudogene TRBV3-2), with TRBD2 as a possible D gene (5 bases). V was shortened by 1 base and J by 3 bases, with 10 bases between the two germline ends. The CDR3 sequence is 14 residues long. Germline CDR1 LGHDT, CDR2 YNNKEL (reference sequence). CDR3 protein: CASSQALAVYEQYF. The CDR3 DNA reads as TGTGCCAGCAGCCAAGCCCTAGCCGTCTACGAGCAGTACTTC.

The chain couples TRBV3-1 (or the pseudogene TRBV3-2) to TRBJ2-1, with TRBD2 matching over 9 bases. Germline trimming cut 4 bases from V and 7 bases from J; bases unmatched to any gene: 2. The CDR3 contains 13 residues. Germline V gene sequence: CDR1 LGHDT, CDR2 YNNKEL (reference sequence). DNA of the CDR3: TGTGCCAGCAGCCTCCTAGCGGGGAATGAGCAGTTCTTC. This codes for CASSLLAGNEQFF.

The chain couples TRBV4-1 to TRBJ1-1; D uncertain. Germline V CDR1 and CDR2: MGHRA, YSYEKL. V was pared by 2 bases and J by 4 bases, with 14 bases between. The length of the CDR3 is 15 residues. In DNA, the CDR3 is TGCGCCAGCAGCCAACATAATTACGGACTCACTGAAGCTTTCTTT. It encodes CASSQHNYGLTEAFF.

This chain links TRBV9 with TRBJ2-7; possibly TRBD2 for D (5 bases). Germline V gene lookup returns CDR1 SGDLS and CDR2 YYNGEE. The CDR3 covers 14 residues. V lost 0 bases, J lost 6 bases, and 13 bases lay in between. This CDR3 reads CASSVGVGETEQYF. CDR3 DNA sequence: TGTGCCAGCAGCGTAGGCGTGGGAGAGACCGAGCAGTACTTC.

This chain links TRBV5-1 with TRBJ2-5, with D perhaps matching TRBD2 (6 bases). Per the germline V gene, CDR1 is SGHRS and CDR2 is YFSETQ. V lost 0 bases and J 5 bases, leaving 14 bases between the germline ends. The CDR3 runs to 15 residues. The CDR3 loop reads CASSLAIRGLETQYF. CDR3 DNA: TGCGCCAGCAGCTTGGCCATACGGGGGTTGGAGACCCAGTACTTC.

The CDR3 here is CATSRGQTLNQPQHF. In DNA form, the CDR3 reads TGTGCCACCAGCCGGGGACAGACCCTAAACCAGCCCCAGCATTTT. The V gene is TRBV15, the J gene TRBJ1-5, with 7 bases lining up with TRBD1. The CDR3 is made up of 15 amino acids. Germline-derived CDR1 and CDR2 are LNHNV and YYDKDF (reference sequence). Germline trimming cut 5 bases from V and 7 bases from J; bases unmatched to any gene: 11.

The rearrangement joins TRBV27 to TRBJ2-1, with D possibly being TRBD1 (7 bases). This CDR3 contains 18 residues. The germline V gene encodes CDR1 MNHEY and CDR2 SMNVEV (reference sequence). Trimming pared 0 bases from V and 6 bases from J, leaving 21 bases between. CDR3 nucleotides: TGTGCCAGCAGTTTATCTTACGGGCCAGGGGGGTTCGGCAATGAGCAGTTCTTC. Translating it yields CASSLSYGPGGFGNEQFF.